This is a list of T cell receptor beta chains from one sample in a study of blood T cells in healthy people across ages. TCRdb itself ran the 5' RACE reads through MiXCR, one entry per CDR3 protein. Of around 1.5 million distinct CDR3 sequences in the sample, approximately 59% were seen once. The sample was blood. These receptors all stem from a man aged 18 to 29 in good health. CDR3s include the opening cysteine and the closing phenylalanine or tryptophan. D genes are given only for firm matches. Expanded clones are given a class, and other clones once, few, many or no size at all.

size	V	D	J	DNA	CDR3
once	TRBV27	-	TRBJ2-7	TGTGCCAGCAGTTCCCCCGGGACGTCTGCCTACGAGCAGTACTTC	CASSSPGTSAYEQYF
-	TRBV11-2	-	TRBJ2-1	TGTGCCAGCTTTATGGGGTACCACAATGAGCAGTTCTTC	CASFMGYHNEQFF
once	TRBV6-1	TRBD2	TRBJ2-7	TGTGCTCCAAAGGGGCGGCGTCTAGCGGTTAGCTCCTACGAGCAGTACTTC	CAPKGRRLAVSSYEQYF
-	TRBV21-1	-	TRBJ2-7	TGTGCCAGCAGCAAAGTAAGGGGCAGGTTTTTCTACGAGCAGTACTTC	CASSKVRGRFFYEQYF
-	TRBV5-5	TRBD1	TRBJ1-4	TGTGCCAGCAGCTTCCGGGACAGCGAGGAAAAACTGTTTTTT	CASSFRDSEEKLFF
-	TRBV4-3	-	TRBJ1-2	TGCGCCAGCAGCCGATCGGACGGGGCGGGTGGCTACACCTTC	CASSRSDGAGGYTF
few	TRBV10-3	-	TRBJ2-5	TGTGCCATCAGTGAATTGGGGACGGAGACCCAGTACTTC	CAISELGTETQYF
few	TRBV5-6	TRBD1	TRBJ1-4	TGTGCCAGCAGCTGGGACAGGGGTAATGAAAACCTGTTTTTT	CASSWDRGNENLFF
-	TRBV20-1	-	TRBJ1-4	TGCAGTGCTAGTGAGGGAGTAGATGAAAAACTGTTTTTT	CSASEGVDEKLFF
-	TRBV29-1	-	TRBJ2-2	TGCAGCGTTGGAATTGGCTTCGGGGAGCTGTTTTTT	CSVGIGFGELFF
-	TRBV20-1	TRBD2	TRBJ2-7	TGCAGTGCCGATCCCGCTAGCGGGGCCCCCGGATACGAGCAGTACTTC	CSADPASGAPGYEQYF
-	TRBV27	-	TRBJ2-7	TGTGCCAGCAAGGAGTCGGGGGTCTACGAGCAGTACTTC	CASKESGVYEQYF
-	TRBV20-1	TRBD1	TRBJ2-7	TGCAGTGCTAATGACAGGGCTCGGGAGCAGTACTTC	CSANDRAREQYF